Following are 28 T cell receptor beta chains from one sample sequenced in a study of siplizumab effects on memory and regulatory T cells. Repertoires were generated with immunoSEQ multiplex PCR, while TCRdb's copy carries only in-frame clones and drops some. This sample has 60,000 or so clones, with more than 80% found just once. Material for sequencing was CD8+ T cells sorted from blood. The source of these receptors is a human donor in good health.

The V gene is TRBV25-1, the J gene TRBJ1-1; D uncertain. Per germline, CDR1 MGHDK and CDR2 SYGVNS. The CDR3 sequence is 13 residues long. Trimming shortened V by 6 bases and J by 3 bases, and 11 bases separated the two germline ends. The CDR3 nucleotides are TGTGCCAGCAGAAAAGTTGGGGACACTGAAGCTTTCTTT. This encodes CASRKVGDTEAFF.

This CDR3 reads CASSETSGIGDTQYF. In nucleotides, the CDR3 is TGCGCCAGCAGTGAAACTAGCGGGATAGGAGATACGCAGTATTTT. This chain joins TRBV10-1 and TRBJ2-3, with 10 bases matching TRBD2. The CDR3 extends over 15 amino acids. Germline V gene data show CDR1 as WNHNN and CDR2 as SYGVQD (reference sequence). J was trimmed by 5 bases and V by 3 bases; bases with no gene match: 5.

The sample holds a few counts of this clone. The J gene is TRBJ2-7, the V gene TRBV14, with 7 bases identical to TRBD1. Trimming removed 9 bases from V and 0 bases from J; junction bases left unmatched: 2. Germline CDR1 reads SGHDN; CDR2 reads FVKESK. This CDR3 spans 12 amino acids. The CDR3 protein is CASGDSSYEQYF. DNA of the CDR3: TGTGCCAGTGGGGACAGCTCCTACGAGCAGTACTTC.

The genes are TRBV5-8 and TRBJ1-1, with unresolved D. The V end was cut by 4 bases, the J end by 2 bases, with 9 bases between. CDR1 SGHTS and CDR2 YDEGEE come from the germline V gene. The CDR3 spans 13 residues. For the CDR3, the DNA is TGTGCCAGCAGCCGACGGATTAACACTGAAGCTTTCTTT. Translated: CASSRRINTEAFF.

J is TRBJ1-2 and V is TRBV20-1; D gene unclear. Germline V gene lookup returns CDR1 DFQATT and CDR2 SNEGSKA (reference sequence). Trimming pared 6 bases from V and 4 bases from J, leaving 9 bases between. There are 11 residues in the CDR3. As DNA, the CDR3 is TGCAGTGCGACTGATAGCTATGGCTACACCTTC. This gives the protein CSATDSYGYTF.

This chain joins TRBV27 and TRBJ1-1; D is uncertain. This CDR3 is 13 amino acids long. Germline V CDR1 and CDR2: MNHEY, SMNVEV (reference sequence). The ends were cut back, 3 bases at V and 6 bases at J, with 11 bases in the middle. CDR3 loop: CASSFWVGAEAFF. CDR3 sequence (DNA): TGTGCCAGCAGTTTCTGGGTTGGCGCTGAAGCTTTCTTT.

V is TRBV27 and J is TRBJ1-3, with a possible D match to TRBD1 (6 bases). This CDR3 spans 13 amino acids. The germline gives CDR1 MNHEY, CDR2 SMNVEV (reference sequence). V was cut by 5 bases and J by 4 bases, with 9 bases left in between. CDR3 region: CASSSRGGNTIYF. Here the CDR3 DNA reads TGTGCCAGCAGTAGCAGGGGAGGAAACACCATATATTTT.

V usage is TRBV9 and J usage is TRBJ2-1; 7 bases align to TRBD2. V gave up 4 bases and J gave up 8 bases; unmatched junction bases: 15. Germline loops: CDR1 SGDLS, CDR2 YYNGEE. This CDR3 comprises 16 residues. The CDR3 nucleotides are TGTGCCAGCAGCTTCAGCGGGACTCTCGGTGTAGATGAGCAGTTCTTC. Residues: CASSFSGTLGVDEQFF.

V and J are TRBV19 and TRBJ1-5; TRBD1 might be the D (6 bases). The CDR3 sequence is 19 residues long. The germline V and J ends were trimmed by 0 bases and 3 bases, with 21 bases remaining between them. The germline V gene encodes CDR1 LNHDA and CDR2 SQIVND (reference sequence). The CDR3 region is CASSIEIRTDPFNNQPQHF. CDR3 DNA: TGTGCCAGTAGTATAGAAATTCGGACAGACCCGTTCAACAATCAGCCCCAGCATTTT.

This sequence joins TRBV15 and TRBJ1-3, with D unclear. Germline CDR1 reads LNHNV; CDR2 reads YYDKDF (reference sequence). V shed 8 bases and J shed 0 bases, with 8 bases lying between them. The CDR3 has 13 residues. The CDR3 DNA reads TGTGCCACCCAACCCCGCTCTGGAAACACCATATATTTT. Translated, it gives CATQPRSGNTIYF.

V and J are TRBV25-1 and TRBJ2-7, with TRBD1 identical over 10 bases. The CDR3 is 16 amino acids. After removal of 1 base from V and 1 base from J, the junction contained 4 bases not matched to a gene. Per germline, CDR1 MGHDK and CDR2 SYGVNS. The CDR3 loop reads CASSELGTGASYEQYF. The CDR3 DNA reads as TGTGCCAGCAGTGAATTGGGGACAGGGGCATCCTACGAGCAGTACTTC.

The chain combines TRBV27 with TRBJ2-1; weak D call: TRBD2 (6 bases). The CDR3 is made up of 16 amino acids. The germline V and J ends were trimmed by 5 bases and 9 bases, with 23 bases remaining between them. Germline V CDR1 and CDR2: MNHEY, SMNVEV (reference sequence). The CDR3 loop is CASSPRRGEGLPEQFF. In DNA form, the CDR3 reads TGTGCCAGCAGTCCCCGGAGGGGCGAGGGGCTTCCTGAGCAGTTCTTC.

This clone was recorded at least ten times. The chain links TRBV7-9 to TRBJ2-2; 9 bases map to TRBD1. V lost 5 bases, J lost 7 bases, and 8 bases stayed unmatched. Germline V gene data show CDR1 as SEHNR and CDR2 as FQNEAQ (reference sequence). The CDR3 extends over 15 amino acids. CDR3 residues: CASSPQDRGIGELFF. CDR3 bases: TGTGCCAGCAGCCCACAGGACAGGGGTATCGGGGAGCTGTTTTTT. Filled out from reference TRBV7-9 and TRBJ2-2, the complete variable domain reads DTGVSQNPRHKITKRGQNVTFRCDPISEHNRLYWYRQTLGQGPEFLTYFQNEAQLEKSRLLSDRFSAERPKGSFSTLEIQRTEQGDSAMYLCASSPQDRGIGELFFGEGSRLTVL.

The chain is built from TRBV28 and TRBJ2-2; 7 bases line up with TRBD1. This CDR3 comprises 16 residues. J gave up 0 bases and V 8 bases, and 9 bases lay outside the gene matches. Per the germline V gene, CDR1 is MDHEN and CDR2 is SYDVKM. In nucleotides, the CDR3 is TGTGCCAGCGAAACACCCGGGACAGCGAACACCGGGGAGCTGTTTTTT. This translates into CASETPGTANTGELFF.

The chain combines TRBV11-3 with TRBJ1-1; D ambiguous. Germline V lookup: CDR1 SGHNT, CDR2 YENEEA. Trimming removed 1 base at V and 4 bases at J, with 4 bases between. The CDR3 is 12 residues long. In DNA, the CDR3 is TGTGCCAGCAGCTTAGGCCTCACTGAAGCTTTCTTT. It specifies CASSLGLTEAFF.

CDR3 residues: CASSAWDASYEQYF. For the CDR3, the DNA is TGTGCCAGTAGTGCTTGGGACGCATCCTACGAGCAGTACTTC. The gene calls are TRBV19 and TRBJ2-7; D is possibly TRBD1 or TRBD2 (5 bases each). Trimming left V 5 bases short and J 1 base short, with 12 bases between. The CDR3 consists of 14 residues. The germline V gene has CDR1 LNHDA and CDR2 SQIVND (reference sequence). Filled out from reference TRBV19 and TRBJ2-7, the complete variable domain reads DGGITQSPKYLFRKEGQNVTLSCEQNLNHDAMYWYRQDPGQGLRLIYYSQIVNDFQKGDIAEGYSVSREKKESFPLTVTSAQKNPTAFYLCASSAWDASYEQYFGPGTRLTVT.

The V call is TRBV11-2, the J call TRBJ2-4, with 8 bases lining up with TRBD1. This CDR3 comprises 17 residues. Germline-derived CDR1 and CDR2 are SGHAT and FQNNGV. The V and J ends lost 6 bases and 0 bases, in that order; junction bases with no gene match: 10. CDR3 sequence reads: CASRITGTGLAKNIQYF. CDR3 nucleotides: TGTGCCAGCAGAATAACCGGGACAGGCCTAGCCAAAAACATTCAGTACTTC. Variable domain in full (rest from reference TRBV11-2 and TRBJ2-4): EAGVAQSPRYKIIEKRQSVAFWCNPISGHATLYWYQQILGQGPKLLIQFQNNGVVDDSQLPKDRFSAERLKGVDSTLKIQPAKLEDSAVYLCASRITGTGLAKNIQYFGAGTRLSVL.

The chain recombines TRBV4-2 with TRBJ1-4; D is ambiguous. Germline lookup yields CDR1 LGHNA and CDR2 YNFKEQ. Trimming took 4 bases from V and 0 from J, leaving 12 bases between them. The CDR3 length is 16 residues. The CDR3 here is CASSRLDRATNEKLFF. DNA for the CDR3: TGTGCCAGCAGCCGCCTGGACCGAGCAACTAATGAAAAACTGTTTTTT.

CDR3 in amino acids: CASERDTLSSHTGNTIYF. CDR3 nucleotides: TGTGCCAGTGAACGTGATACATTGTCCTCTCATACTGGAAACACCATATATTTT. V gene TRBV5-5 combines with J gene TRBJ1-3; D is ambiguous. Trimming cost V 8 bases and J 2 bases, with 26 bases left between them. Germline lookup yields CDR1 SGHKS and CDR2 YYEKEE (reference sequence). The CDR3 loop spans 18 amino acids.

The chain is built from TRBV27 and TRBJ2-1; a weak D match, TRBD2 (5 bases). The CDR3 totals 11 residues. CDR1 MNHEY and CDR2 SMNVEV come from the germline V gene (reference sequence). Deletions cut 6 bases from V and 7 bases from J, with 7 bases between. This CDR3 reads CASSLANEQFF. The CDR3 bases are TGTGCCAGCAGCTTAGCGAATGAGCAGTTCTTC.

In DNA, the CDR3 is TGTGCCAGCAGAAATACAGGGCAGGAGACCCAGTACTTC. Amino acid sequence: CASRNTGQETQYF. V usage is TRBV7-9 and J usage is TRBJ2-5; possibly TRBD1 for D (6 bases). The CDR3 is 13 amino acids. The germline V gene encodes CDR1 SEHNR and CDR2 FQNEAQ (reference sequence). V was pared by 6 bases and J by 5 bases, with 13 bases between.

The chain carries TRBV4-1 and TRBJ1-5; 7 bases line up with TRBD1. This CDR3 has 15 residues. Unmatched junction bases numbered 3, after V lost 0 bases and J lost 4 bases. Germline V lookup: CDR1 MGHRA, CDR2 YSYEKL. CDR3 amino acids: CASSQDDRVNQPQHF. As DNA, the CDR3 is TGCGCCAGCAGCCAAGACGACAGGGTAAATCAGCCCCAGCATTTT.

This chain uses TRBV6-6 with TRBJ1-1; D unclear. The V gene lost 6 bases and the J gene lost 0 bases, with 5 bases spanning the gap. The CDR3 is made up of 12 amino acids. CDR1 is MNHNY and CDR2 is SVGAGI in the germline V gene (reference sequence). CDR3 residues: CASRLLNTEAFF. The CDR3 DNA reads TGTGCCAGCAGGCTCCTGAACACTGAAGCTTTCTTT.

V is TRBV4-1 and J is TRBJ2-7; TRBD2 matches 10 bases. Germline V gene sequence: CDR1 MGHRA, CDR2 YSYEKL. Germline trimming cut 0 bases from V and 5 bases from J; bases unmatched to any gene: 10. The CDR3 runs 17 residues. The chain's CDR3 is CASSQDSGGLAGDEQYF. The CDR3 DNA follows: TGCGCCAGCAGCCAAGATTCGGGTGGGCTAGCGGGAGACGAGCAGTACTTC.

V is TRBV2 and J is TRBJ2-1, with D possibly TRBD2 on 6 matching bases. V was clipped by 8 bases and J by 8 bases, with 16 bases between them. The CDR3 has 13 amino acids. Germline CDR1 reads SNHLY; CDR2 reads FYNNEI. CDR3 sequence reads: CASAETRLDEQFF. The CDR3 region has the DNA TGTGCCAGCGCTGAGACTAGATTGGATGAGCAGTTCTTC.

V usage is TRBV7-8 and J usage is TRBJ2-7, with D possibly being TRBD1 or TRBD2 (5 bases each). This CDR3 contains 13 residues. Trimming took off 5 bases at V and 5 bases at J, with 13 bases between the two ends. Germline lookup yields CDR1 SGHVS and CDR2 FQNEAQ. Written as DNA, the CDR3 is TGTGCCAGCAGCCGAGGGGCAGGGAACGAGCAGTACTTC. It yields the protein CASSRGAGNEQYF.

The rearrangement links TRBV9 to TRBJ2-4; D remains unclear. The V and J ends lost 4 bases and 5 bases respectively, with 10 bases between them. The CDR3 totals 13 residues. Germline assignment: CDR1 SGDLS and CDR2 YYNGEE. The CDR3 DNA is TGTGCCAGCAGCTCAAGTGGGGAAAACATTCAGTACTTC. Protein sequence: CASSSSGENIQYF.

This chain links TRBV5-6 with TRBJ2-5, with 7 bases aligning to TRBD2. CDR3 length: 13 amino acids. Unmatched junction bases numbered 3, after V lost 0 bases and J lost 7 bases. CDR1 is SGHDT, CDR2 YYEEEE, per germline. CDR3 sequence: CASSLGPGGTQYF. The CDR3 coding sequence is TGTGCCAGCAGCTTGGGTCCGGGGGGGACCCAGTACTTC.